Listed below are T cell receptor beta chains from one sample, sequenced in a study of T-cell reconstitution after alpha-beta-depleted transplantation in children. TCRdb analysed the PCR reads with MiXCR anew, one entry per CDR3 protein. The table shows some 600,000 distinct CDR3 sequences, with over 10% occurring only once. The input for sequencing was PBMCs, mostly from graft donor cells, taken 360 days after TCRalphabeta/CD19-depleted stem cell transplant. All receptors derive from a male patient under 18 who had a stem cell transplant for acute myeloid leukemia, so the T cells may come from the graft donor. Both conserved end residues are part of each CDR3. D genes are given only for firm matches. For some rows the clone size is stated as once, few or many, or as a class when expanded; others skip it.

CASSLGGHLNNEQFF,TGTGCCAGCAGCTTAGGGGGACACCTGAACAATGAGCAGTTCTTC,.,TRBJ2-1,TRBV7-9,few
CASSLNDWVGVEQYF,TGCGCCAGCAGCCTTAATGATTGGGTCGGAGTAGAGCAGTACTTC,.,TRBJ2-7,TRBV5-1,.
CASSLRGGQIDTEAFF,TGTGCCAGCAGCCTAAGGGGAGGGCAGATAGACACTGAAGCTTTCTTT,.,TRBJ1-1,TRBV14,few
CASSSTDRGLADTQYF,TGTGCCAGCAGTTCAACTGACAGGGGTCTTGCAGATACGCAGTATTTT,TRBD1,TRBJ2-3,TRBV28,.
CASSPHRGGAEQYF,TGTGCCAGCAGCCCCCATCGGGGGGGGGCCGAGCAGTACTTC,TRBD2,TRBJ2-7,TRBV12-3/TRBV12-4,.
CASSPTYRGGEETQYF,TGTGCCAGCAGCCCAACGTACAGGGGGGGGGAAGAGACCCAGTACTTC,.,TRBJ2-5,TRBV3-1,many
CATSRGGGRQLSGYEQYF,TGTGCCACCAGCAGAGGAGGGGGCAGGCAACTATCAGGATACGAGCAGTACTTC,TRBD1,TRBJ2-7,TRBV15,.
CASSLWTSEQYF,TGTGCCAGCAGCCTTTGGACCTCCGAGCAGTACTTC,.,TRBJ2-7,TRBV14,many
CSALQAGELFF,TGCAGCGCCTTGCAGGCCGGGGAGCTGTTTTTT,.,TRBJ2-2,TRBV29-1,.
CSVRHGYEQYF,TGCAGCGTTAGACACGGCTACGAGCAGTACTTC,.,TRBJ2-7,TRBV29-1,many
CASSPRDSLFPHLNTIYF,TGTGCCAGCAGTCCTCGGGACAGTCTTTTTCCCCACTTAAACACCATATATTTT,TRBD1,TRBJ1-3,TRBV27,.
CASSQDLGISYEQYF,TGTGCCAGCAGCCAAGACTTGGGGATCTCCTACGAGCAGTACTTC,.,TRBJ2-7,TRBV14,.
CASSLSKDVRYEQYF,TGCGCCAGCAGCTTGTCCAAGGACGTGCGGTACGAGCAGTACTTC,.,TRBJ2-7,TRBV5-1,few
CSVVEGLVVHIQYF,TGCAGCGTTGTAGAGGGACTAGTCGTGCACATTCAGTACTTC,TRBD2,TRBJ2-4,TRBV29-1,many
CASSEGPTYTGELFF,TGTGCCAGCAGTGAGGGACCAACATACACCGGGGAGCTGTTTTTT,.,TRBJ2-2,TRBV6-4,few
CASRSGSRTEAFF,TGTGCCAGCAGGTCCGGGTCCCGCACTGAAGCTTTCTTT,.,TRBJ1-1,TRBV6-5,few
CASSFADSAFMAKNIQYF,TGTGCCAGCAGTTTTGCGGACTCGGCTTTTATGGCCAAAAACATTCAGTACTTC,.,TRBJ2-4,TRBV28,few
CASSFGQGGQPQHF,TGTGCCAGCAGCTTCGGACAGGGCGGACAGCCCCAGCATTTT,TRBD1,TRBJ1-5,TRBV7-8,few
CASSYRGPFNEQFF,TGTGCCAGCAGCTATCGAGGGCCCTTCAATGAGCAGTTCTTC,.,TRBJ2-1,TRBV7-6,.
CAWSGGYGDEQFF,TGTGCCTGGAGTGGCGGATATGGAGATGAGCAGTTCTTC,.,TRBJ2-1,TRBV30,.
CSERIHPLYEQYF,TGCAGTGAAAGGATTCATCCCCTCTACGAGCAGTACTTC,.,TRBJ2-7,TRBV20-1,.
CCARGSGGLHNEQFF,TGCTGTGCTAGAGGTAGCGGGGGTCTTCACAATGAGCAGTTCTTC,TRBD2,TRBJ2-1,TRBV20-1,.
CASGGLAGGHQETQYF,TGTGCCAGCGGGGGACTAGCGGGGGGCCACCAAGAGACCCAGTACTTC,TRBD2,TRBJ2-5,TRBV2,.
CASSPRLAGGETQYF,TGTGCCAGCAGTCCTCGACTAGCGGGAGGGGAGACCCAGTACTTC,TRBD2,TRBJ2-5,TRBV12-3/TRBV12-4,many
CAITELAGLLSKEQYF,TGTGCCATCACCGAACTAGCGGGACTTTTATCGAAAGAGCAGTACTTC,TRBD2,TRBJ2-7,TRBV10-3,few
CASSLRGGGAEWNTEAFF,TGTGCCAGCAGCCTCCGAGGTGGGGGAGCGGAGTGGAACACTGAAGCTTTCTTT,.,TRBJ1-1,TRBV9,.
CASSGLTGEDEKLFF,TGTGCCAGCAGCGGCCTGACAGGGGAGGATGAAAAACTGTTTTTT,TRBD1,TRBJ1-4,TRBV13,.
CASSRTAADTGELFF,TGTGCCAGCAGTCGGACCGCGGCGGACACCGGGGAGCTGTTTTTT,.,TRBJ2-2,TRBV12-3/TRBV12-4,few
CASSFNRPYSGANVLTF,TGTGCCAGCAGTTTTAACAGGCCCTACTCTGGGGCCAACGTCCTGACTTTC,.,TRBJ2-6,TRBV27,.
CASSQDQEGSGRFGYEQYF,TGCGCCAGCAGCCAAGATCAGGAGGGTAGCGGGAGGTTCGGGTACGAGCAGTACTTC,TRBD2,TRBJ2-7,TRBV4-3,.
CSASSGTEQETQYF,TGCAGTGCTAGCAGCGGGACTGAACAAGAGACCCAGTACTTC,TRBD2,TRBJ2-5,TRBV20-1,many
CATSRAVLFYEQYF,TGTGCCACCAGCAGAGCTGTCTTGTTTTACGAGCAGTACTTC,.,TRBJ2-7,TRBV15,.
CASSGPRGGSYNEQFF,TGTGCCAGCAGCGGACCGCGGGGGGGCTCCTACAATGAGCAGTTCTTC,TRBD2,TRBJ2-1,TRBV7-2,few
CSAIAGNTEAFF,TGCAGTGCTATCGCCGGGAACACTGAAGCTTTCTTT,.,TRBJ1-1,TRBV20-1,many
CASSYPTPQGTYPHNEQFF,TGTGCCAGCAGTTACCCCACCCCACAGGGGACCTATCCACACAATGAGCAGTTCTTC,TRBD1,TRBJ2-1,TRBV28,many
CASSFNSGRWNEQFF,TGTGCCAGCAGTTTTAATAGCGGGAGGTGGAATGAGCAGTTCTTC,TRBD2,TRBJ2-1,TRBV28,.
CASSLLRVEGRETQYF,TGCGCCAGCAGCTTGTTGCGGGTAGAAGGGAGGGAGACCCAGTACTTC,.,TRBJ2-5,TRBV5-1,.
CASSPEGVGQTIETQYF,TGCGCCAGCAGCCCCGAAGGTGTCGGCCAGACCATAGAGACCCAGTACTTC,.,TRBJ2-5,TRBV5-1,.
CASTERVGLPNTGELFF,TGTGCCAGCACAGAACGAGTCGGGCTCCCGAACACCGGGGAGCTGTTTTTT,.,TRBJ2-2,TRBV28,.
CASSQEQADQPQHF,TGCGCCAGCAGCCAGGAGCAAGCGGATCAGCCCCAGCATTTT,.,TRBJ1-5,TRBV4-3,.
CASTRGDQPQHF,TGTGCCAGCACAAGGGGGGATCAGCCCCAGCATTTT,.,TRBJ1-5,TRBV28,few